This TCR beta chain comes out of a study of T cell changes during pregnancy in multiple sclerosis. CDR3 size: 13 residues. The germline V gene has CDR1 GTSNPN and CDR2 SVGIG (reference sequence). V lost 0 bases, J lost 7 bases, and 12 bases lay in between. The protocol was immunoSEQ multiplex PCR, while the TCRdb copy is restricted to in-frame clones and leaves out a portion. The sample has approximately 92,000 clones, more than 85% seen once. This sample comprised peripheral blood, obtained in the first trimester of pregnancy. The clonotype comes from a female donor with multiple sclerosis, enrolled in a pregnancy study. The chain joins TRBV30 to TRBJ1-2; D possibly corresponds to TRBD1 (6 bases). This CDR3 is CAWSVLQGVGYTF. Here the CDR3 DNA reads TGTGCCTGGAGTGTTCTACAGGGTGTTGGCTACACCTTC.